The clone carrying this TCR beta chain was detected only once. In the original workflow: Estimates of nucleated cell counts were drawn from the amplification of reference gene primers. Data came from immunoSEQ multiplex PCR; TCRdb stores just in-frame clones and leaves some out. V and J calls and clone size are copied from that table; D and trimming were computed from the DNA. Here the sample spans 150,000 to 200,000 clones, around 73% being singletons. Self-reported history from a screening survey and questionnaire set each donor's cohort. This CDR3 has 16 residues. Germline V gene data show CDR1 as MGHDK and CDR2 as SYGVNS. The trim removed 3 bases at V and 5 bases at J, leaving 4 bases unmatched. The data originate from a study of blood T cell repertoires in COVID-19. Study in general: T cells, B-cell-depleted T cells, or PBMCs supplied cDNA or gDNA.

The genes are TRBV25-1 and TRBJ2-2, with 12 positions matching TRBD1. This TCR derives from a woman in her 50s who had recovered from COVID-19. Specimen: PBMCs or T cells enriched from blood (not recorded which). The CDR3 protein is CASSEPGQGATGELFF. In DNA form, the CDR3 reads TGTGCCAGCAGTGAGCCGGGACAGGGGGCGACCGGGGAGCTGTTTTTT.